One and the same sample provided the 8 T cell receptor beta chains below, sequenced in a study of metastatic and nonmetastatic thyroid tumors. Each patient came to thyroid surgery without any prior treatment (of any kind). TCRdb re-called the PCR reads with MiXCR. This table holds 5,500 to 7,500 clones, around a third found once. The sample comprised adjacent normal tissue. All receptors come from a female donor with papillary thyroid cancer or a benign thyroid nodule (not recorded which). Some clones in this sample may be carry-over from other donors' samples.

The chain has TRBV27 and TRBJ2-7, with D maybe TRBD2 (5 bases). Germline values: CDR1 MNHEY, CDR2 SMNVEV (reference sequence). The CDR3 sequence is 15 residues long. The V end lost 3 bases, the J end lost 4 bases, and 16 bases lay between the germline ends. CDR3 amino acids: CASSFSTARAYEQYF. The CDR3 coding sequence is TGTGCCAGCAGTTTTTCAACGGCGCGGGCGTACGAGCAGTACTTC.

The chain recombines TRBV5-1 with TRBJ2-7; 9 nucleotides match TRBD1. The CDR3 consists of 14 residues. Germline CDR1 is SGHRS and CDR2 is YFSETQ. V dropped 5 bases and J dropped 1; count of bases not matched to a gene: 4. CDR3 in DNA: TGCGCCAGCAGGAGACAGGGGGGTTCCTACGAGCAGTACTTC. Its translation: CASRRQGGSYEQYF. The full variable domain, with the rest looked up from reference TRBV5-1 and TRBJ2-7, is KAGVTQTPRYLIKTRGQQVTLSCSPISGHRSVSWYQQTPGQGLQFLFEYFSETQRNKGNFPGRFSGRQFSNSRSEMNVSTLELGDSALYLCASRRQGGSYEQYFGPGTRLTVT.

This clone is large (0.1 to 1%) by share. The chain is built from TRBV2 and TRBJ2-2; no definite D call. The CDR3 is made up of 15 amino acids. Between the trimmed V and J ends, which lost 4 bases and 2 bases, there was a span of 11 bases. Germline V gives CDR1 SNHLY, CDR2 FYNNEI. The CDR3 region has the DNA TGTGCCAGCAGTGGACTGAGATCCAACACCGGGGAGCTGTTTTTT. This gives the protein CASSGLRSNTGELFF.

This sequence joins TRBV27 and TRBJ2-7, with D uncertain. Germline V CDR1 and CDR2: MNHEY, SMNVEV (reference sequence). The germline V and J ends were trimmed by 5 bases and 3 bases, with 17 bases remaining between them. This CDR3 spans 15 amino acids. CDR3 loop: CASSPSPSGFYEQYF. The CDR3 region has the DNA TGTGCCAGCAGTCCGTCCCCCAGTGGATTCTACGAGCAGTACTTC.

The CDR3 DNA sequence: TGTGCCTGGAGTAGTACTACCGGCGAGCAGTACTTC. Translating it yields CAWSSTTGEQYF. The V and J genes are TRBV30 and TRBJ2-7; no firm D call. The ends were cut back, 2 bases at V and 6 bases at J, with 11 bases in the middle. Germline CDR1 GTSNPN, CDR2 SVGIG (reference sequence). CDR3 length equals 12 residues.

The chain couples TRBV5-1 to TRBJ2-7, with 11 bases identical to TRBD2. Per germline, CDR1 SGHRS and CDR2 YFSETQ. The length of the CDR3 is 15 residues. Trimming took 5 bases from V and 0 from J; bases not matched to a gene: 4. The CDR3 sequence is CASRGGLADSYEQYF. The CDR3 DNA reads as TGCGCCAGCAGAGGGGGACTAGCGGACTCCTACGAGCAGTACTTC.

This chain joins TRBV6-1 and TRBJ1-1, with no clear D. V lost 2 bases and J lost 3, with 16 bases in between. Germline V lookup: CDR1 MNHNS, CDR2 SASEGT. The CDR3 has 16 amino acids. CDR3 sequence: CASSELAFEMDTEAFF. Written as DNA, the CDR3 is TGTGCCAGCAGTGAACTCGCGTTCGAAATGGACACTGAAGCTTTCTTT.

This clone is labeled as medium-sized. The CDR3 protein is CASSLRDRGAEAFF. The CDR3 DNA sequence: TGTGCCAGCAGCCTCCGGGACAGGGGGGCTGAAGCTTTCTTT. The genes are TRBV6-2 or TRBV6-3 and TRBJ1-1, with 11 nucleotides matching TRBD1. The CDR3 runs to 14 residues. J gave up 6 bases and V 6 bases, and 6 bases lay outside the gene matches. Germline V gives CDR1 MNHEY, CDR2 SVGEGT.